This T cell receptor beta chain was observed in a study of blood T cell repertoires in COVID-19. Study context: From the United States, Italy and Spain came samples of acute and convalescent COVID-19. Nucleic acid was either cDNA or gDNA, and it came from T cells, B-cell-depleted T cells, or PBMCs.

In the original analysis: Amplifying reference gene primers gave estimates of nucleated cell counts. This table comes from immunoSEQ multiplex PCR, and its TCRdb copy is limited to in-frame clones, with some not included. V and J calls and clone size are as listed in that table; D and trimming were resolved from the DNA. Among approximately 28,000 clones, more than 65% were seen once, and the ten largest hold approximately 16%. CDR1 and CDR2 from the germline V gene are DFQATT and SNEGSKA (reference sequence). This CDR3 has 11 residues. V was pared by 3 bases and J by 7 bases, with 8 bases between. The material sequenced was peripheral blood. The clonotype originates from a woman aged 55-75 years with acute or convalescent COVID-19. This chain uses TRBV20-1 with TRBJ2-3; D is undetermined. CDR3 amino acids: CSASLSYTQYF. Here the CDR3 DNA reads TGCAGTGCTAGCCTCTCCTATACGCAGTATTTT.